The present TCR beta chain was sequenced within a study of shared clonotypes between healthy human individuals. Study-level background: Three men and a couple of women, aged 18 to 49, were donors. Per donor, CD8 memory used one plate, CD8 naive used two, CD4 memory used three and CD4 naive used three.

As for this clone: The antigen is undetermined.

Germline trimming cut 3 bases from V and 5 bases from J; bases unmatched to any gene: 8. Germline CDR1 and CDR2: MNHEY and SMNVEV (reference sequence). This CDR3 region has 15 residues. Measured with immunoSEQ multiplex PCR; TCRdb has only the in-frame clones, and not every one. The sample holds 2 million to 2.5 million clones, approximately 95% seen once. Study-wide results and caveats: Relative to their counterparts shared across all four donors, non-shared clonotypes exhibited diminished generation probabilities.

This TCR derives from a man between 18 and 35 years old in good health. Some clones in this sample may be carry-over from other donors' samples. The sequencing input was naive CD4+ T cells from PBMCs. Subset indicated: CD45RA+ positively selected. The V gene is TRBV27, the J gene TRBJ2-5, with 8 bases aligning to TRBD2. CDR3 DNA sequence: TGTGCCAGCAGTTTTGGGACTAGGGAGAGGGAGACCCAGTACTTC. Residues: CASSFGTRERETQYF.